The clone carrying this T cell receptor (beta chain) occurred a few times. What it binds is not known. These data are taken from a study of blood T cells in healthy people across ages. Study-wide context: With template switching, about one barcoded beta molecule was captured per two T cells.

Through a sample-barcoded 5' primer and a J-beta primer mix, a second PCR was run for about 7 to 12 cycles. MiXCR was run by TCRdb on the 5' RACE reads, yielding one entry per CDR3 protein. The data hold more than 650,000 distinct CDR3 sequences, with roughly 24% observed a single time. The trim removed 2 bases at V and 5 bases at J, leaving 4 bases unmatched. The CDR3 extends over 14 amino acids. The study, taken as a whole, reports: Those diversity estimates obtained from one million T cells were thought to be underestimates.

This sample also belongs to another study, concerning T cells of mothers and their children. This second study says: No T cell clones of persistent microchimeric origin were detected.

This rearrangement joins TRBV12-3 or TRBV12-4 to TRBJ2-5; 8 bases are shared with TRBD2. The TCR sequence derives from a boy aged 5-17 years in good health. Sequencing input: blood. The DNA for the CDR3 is TGTGCCAGCAGTTTAACGGGGGGGACGGAGACCCAGTACTTC. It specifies CASSLTGGTETQYF.